This T cell receptor (beta chain) was obtained from a study of STAT3 mutations in large granular lymphocyte leukemia. The assay was immunoSEQ multiplex PCR, and TCRdb's table has in-frame clones only and misses some. The data show some 30,000 clones, 60% to 85% seen once. Germline loops: CDR1 SGHNT, CDR2 YYREEE (reference sequence). This CDR3 spans 16 amino acids. The V segment lost 0 bases and the J segment 3 bases; nucleotides outside the gene matches: 8. Concerning this clone: Its antigen is unidentified.

Overall study results and limits: In T-cell large granular lymphocyte leukemia, about half of patients showed multiple immunodominant subclonotypes.

This chain connects TRBV5-4 to TRBJ2-7; 8 bases map to TRBD2. This receptor was obtained from a woman between 45 and 60 years old with T-cell large granular lymphocyte leukemia. Some clones in this sample may be carry-over from other donors' samples. Sequencing used peripheral blood mononuclear cells. The CDR3 loop reads CASSLGSGGGYYEQYF. The CDR3 DNA sequence: TGTGCCAGCAGCTTGGGTTCTGGCGGGGGGTACTACGAGCAGTACTTC.